The entry that follows covers one TCR beta chain sequence. The antigen is undetermined. The sample is drawn from a study of T cell responses to AZD1222 COVID-19 vaccine. Whole-study context: The analysis combined second doses at about 4 or about 12 weeks.

Study findings and constraints: Donors were chiefly white British, with a greater number of females, and clonal diversity was perhaps underestimated. Sampling captured repertoires only after the peak T cell response.

The assay was immunoSEQ multiplex PCR, and TCRdb's table has in-frame clones only and misses some. The profile shows 150,000 or so clones, roughly 90% of them singletons. Sequenced material: peripheral blood, taken on day 0 of AZD1222 vaccination. The sequence derives from an adult in good health.

The CDR3 is CASSPPGIGSYEQYF. The DNA for the CDR3 is TGCGCCAGCAGCCCTCCAGGGATAGGATCCTACGAGCAGTACTTC. The rearrangement uses TRBV5-1 and TRBJ2-7; possibly TRBD1 for D (5 bases). This CDR3 spans 15 amino acids. CDR1 and CDR2 from the germline V gene are SGHRS and YFSETQ. V lost 4 bases, J lost 1 base, and 15 bases lay in between.